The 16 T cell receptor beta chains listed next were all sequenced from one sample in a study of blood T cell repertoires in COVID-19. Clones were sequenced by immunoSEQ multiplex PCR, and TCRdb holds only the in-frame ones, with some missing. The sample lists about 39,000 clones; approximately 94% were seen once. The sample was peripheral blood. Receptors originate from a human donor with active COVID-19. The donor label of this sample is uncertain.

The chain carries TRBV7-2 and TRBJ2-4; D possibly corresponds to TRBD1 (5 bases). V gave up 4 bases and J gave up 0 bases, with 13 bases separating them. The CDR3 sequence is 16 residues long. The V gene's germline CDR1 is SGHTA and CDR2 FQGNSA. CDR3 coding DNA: TGTGCCAGCAGCTCGGACAAAATTCTAGCCAAAAACATTCAGTACTTC. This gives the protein CASSSDKILAKNIQYF.

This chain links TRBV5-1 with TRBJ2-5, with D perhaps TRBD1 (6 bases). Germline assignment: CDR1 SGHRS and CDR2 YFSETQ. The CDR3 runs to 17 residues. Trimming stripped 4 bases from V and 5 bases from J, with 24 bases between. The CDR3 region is CASSRNYQGPGRETQYF. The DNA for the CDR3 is TGCGCCAGCAGCCGGAATTATCAGGGGCCGGGCCGGGAGACCCAGTACTTC.

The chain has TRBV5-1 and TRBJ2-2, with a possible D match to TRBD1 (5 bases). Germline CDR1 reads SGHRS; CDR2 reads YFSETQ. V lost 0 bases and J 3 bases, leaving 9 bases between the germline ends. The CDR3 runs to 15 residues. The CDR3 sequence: CASSLVQGDTGELFF. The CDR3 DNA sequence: TGCGCCAGCAGCTTGGTCCAGGGTGACACCGGGGAGCTGTTTTTT.

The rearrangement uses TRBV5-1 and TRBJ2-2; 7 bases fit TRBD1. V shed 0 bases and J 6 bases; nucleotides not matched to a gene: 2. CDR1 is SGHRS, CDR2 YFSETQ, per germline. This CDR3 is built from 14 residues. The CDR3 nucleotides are TGCGCCAGCAGCTTGGACAGGGGTCCCGGGGAGCTGTTTTTT. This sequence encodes CASSLDRGPGELFF.

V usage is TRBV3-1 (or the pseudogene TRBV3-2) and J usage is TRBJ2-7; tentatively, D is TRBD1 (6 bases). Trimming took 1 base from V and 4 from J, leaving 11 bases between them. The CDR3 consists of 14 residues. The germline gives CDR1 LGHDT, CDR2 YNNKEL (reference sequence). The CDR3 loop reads CASSQGLQGYEQYF. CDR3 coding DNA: TGTGCCAGCAGCCAAGGATTACAGGGTTACGAGCAGTACTTC.

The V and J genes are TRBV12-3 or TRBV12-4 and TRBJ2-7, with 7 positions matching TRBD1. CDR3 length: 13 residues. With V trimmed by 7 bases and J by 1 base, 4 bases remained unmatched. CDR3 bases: TGTGCCAGCACGACAGGGTATTCCTACGAGCAGTACTTC. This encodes CASTTGYSYEQYF.

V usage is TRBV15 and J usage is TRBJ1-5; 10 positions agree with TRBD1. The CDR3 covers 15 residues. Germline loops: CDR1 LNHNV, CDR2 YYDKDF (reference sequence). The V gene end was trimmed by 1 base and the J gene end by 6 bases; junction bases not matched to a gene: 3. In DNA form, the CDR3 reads TGTGCCACCAGCAGAGTTGGGACAGGGGCTCAGCCCCAGCATTTT. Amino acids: CATSRVGTGAQPQHF.

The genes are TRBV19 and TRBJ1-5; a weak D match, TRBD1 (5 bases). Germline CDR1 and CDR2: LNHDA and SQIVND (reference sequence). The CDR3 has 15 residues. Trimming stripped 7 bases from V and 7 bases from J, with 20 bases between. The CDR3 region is CASTLISGGGQPQHF. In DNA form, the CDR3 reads TGTGCCAGTACCTTAATTAGCGGGGGGGGGCAGCCCCAGCATTTT. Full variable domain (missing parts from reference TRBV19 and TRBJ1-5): DGGITQSPKYLFRKEGQNVTLSCEQNLNHDAMYWYRQDPGQGLRLIYYSQIVNDFQKGDIAEGYSVSREKKESFPLTVTSAQKNPTAFYLCASTLISGGGQPQHFGDGTRLSIL.

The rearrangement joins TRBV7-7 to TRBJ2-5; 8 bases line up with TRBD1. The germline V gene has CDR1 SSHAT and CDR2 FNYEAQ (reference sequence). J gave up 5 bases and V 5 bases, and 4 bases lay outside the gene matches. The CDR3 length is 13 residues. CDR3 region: CASSATGVETQYF. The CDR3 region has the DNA TGTGCCAGCAGCGCGACAGGGGTCGAGACCCAGTACTTC.

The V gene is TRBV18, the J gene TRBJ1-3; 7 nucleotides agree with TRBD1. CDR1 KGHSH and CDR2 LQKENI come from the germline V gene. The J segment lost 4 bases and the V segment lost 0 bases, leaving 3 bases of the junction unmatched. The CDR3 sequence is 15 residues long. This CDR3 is CASSPPMGQGNTIYF. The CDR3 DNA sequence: TGTGCCAGCTCACCACCCATGGGACAGGGAAACACCATATATTTT.

CDR3 coding DNA: TGCGCCAGCATGCCGGGACTTCAAGAGACCCAGTACTTC. This translates into CASMPGLQETQYF. The J gene is TRBJ2-5, the V gene TRBV5-1; D is perhaps TRBD2 (6 bases). CDR3 length: 13 residues. Trimming took off 6 bases at V and 2 bases at J, with 11 bases between the two ends. The germline V gene encodes CDR1 SGHRS and CDR2 YFSETQ.

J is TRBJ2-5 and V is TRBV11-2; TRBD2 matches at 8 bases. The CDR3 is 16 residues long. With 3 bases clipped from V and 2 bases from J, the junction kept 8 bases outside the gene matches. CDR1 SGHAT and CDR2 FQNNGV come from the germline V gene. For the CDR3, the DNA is TGTGCCAGCAGCTTTCGGACTAGCTGGGATCAAGAGACCCAGTACTTC. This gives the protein CASSFRTSWDQETQYF.

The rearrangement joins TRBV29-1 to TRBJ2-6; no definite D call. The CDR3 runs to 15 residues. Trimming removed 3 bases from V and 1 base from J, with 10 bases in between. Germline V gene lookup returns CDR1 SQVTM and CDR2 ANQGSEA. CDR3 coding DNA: TGCAGCGTTGACTTGCAGGTGTCTGGGGCCAACGTCCTGACTTTC. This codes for CSVDLQVSGANVLTF.

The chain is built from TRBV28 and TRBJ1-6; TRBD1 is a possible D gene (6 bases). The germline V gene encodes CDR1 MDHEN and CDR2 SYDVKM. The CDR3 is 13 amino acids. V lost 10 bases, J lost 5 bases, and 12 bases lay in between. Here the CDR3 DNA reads TGTGCCACGAGAGGGGGGGATAATTCACCCCTCCACTTT. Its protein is CATRGGDNSPLHF.

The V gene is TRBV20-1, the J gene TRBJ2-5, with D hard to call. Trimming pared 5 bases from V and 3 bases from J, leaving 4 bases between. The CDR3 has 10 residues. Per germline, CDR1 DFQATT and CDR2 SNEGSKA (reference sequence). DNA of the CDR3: TGCAGTGCTGAGAAAGAGACCCAGTACTTC. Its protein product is CSAEKETQYF.

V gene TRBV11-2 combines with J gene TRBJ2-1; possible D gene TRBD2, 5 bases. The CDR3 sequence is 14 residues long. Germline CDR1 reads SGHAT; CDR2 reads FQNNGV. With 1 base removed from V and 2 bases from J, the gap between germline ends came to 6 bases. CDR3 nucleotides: TGTGCCAGCAGCTTAGCGGGGACCTACAATGAGCAGTTCTTC. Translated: CASSLAGTYNEQFF.